This entry lists 19 T cell receptor beta chains sequenced from one sample in a study of metastatic and nonmetastatic thyroid tumors. No treatment of any kind had been given to any patient before thyroid surgery. With MiXCR, TCRdb called clones anew from the PCR reads. The sample holds tens of thousands of clones, 15% to 20% seen once. The sample taken for sequencing was tumor tissue. The receptors here all came from a female donor with papillary thyroid cancer or a benign thyroid nodule (not recorded which). Some clones in this sample may be carry-over from other donors' samples.

This clone was observed a few times. This may stem from a read error, because a much larger clone lies one nucleotide away. This chain links TRBV20-1 with TRBJ2-6; D might be TRBD1 (6 bases). This CDR3 is 14 amino acids long. CDR1 and CDR2 from the germline V gene are DFQATT and SNEGSKA (reference sequence). The CDR3 region has the DNA TGCAGTGCTAGGGGACACTCTTGGGCCAACGTCCTGACTTTC. Translation: CSARGHSWANVLTF.

This clone was seen a few times. This CDR3 is missing its conserved last phenylalanine or tryptophan, likely due to a read error. The genes are TRBV7-3 and TRBJ1-1; the D is unclear. This CDR3 is 14 amino acids long. CDR1 and CDR2 from the germline V gene are SGHTA and FQGTGA. V shed 1 base and J shed 1 base, with 7 bases lying between them. CDR3 in DNA: TGTGCCAGCAGCTTAAGCAGCCCGAACACTGAAGCTTTCTCT. Encoded protein: CASSLSSPNTEAFS.

This clone came up many times. The chain uses TRBV19 and TRBJ1-6; D unclear. The V gene lost 5 bases and the J gene lost 0 bases, with 14 bases spanning the gap. This CDR3 has 17 amino acids. CDR1 is LNHDA, CDR2 SQIVND, per germline (reference sequence). CDR3 sequence (DNA): TGTGCCAGTAGTCCAACTTGGTTAACCTCCTATAATTCACCCCTCCACTTT. This gives the protein CASSPTWLTSYNSPLHF.

This clone was seen many times. The rearrangement uses TRBV12-3 or TRBV12-4 and TRBJ1-3; D is unclear. The V gene lost 2 bases and the J gene lost 1 base, with 0 bases spanning the gap. The CDR3 has 12 amino acids. The CDR3 protein is CASSLSGNTIYF. DNA for the CDR3: TGTGCCAGCAGTTTATCTGGAAACACCATATATTTT.

This clone was picked up many times. A read error may be the cause here, since a much bigger clone is one base away. Other DNA sequences within the sample encode an identical CDR3. The chain has TRBV6-1 and TRBJ2-2; maybe TRBD2 (5 bases). V dropped 6 bases and J dropped 5 bases, with 13 bases sitting between them. Germline assignment: CDR1 MNHNS and CDR2 SASEGT. The CDR3 is 14 amino acids. The CDR3 DNA reads TGTGCCAGCAGCCCGAACCCGGGGACCGGGGAGCTGTTTTTT. Amino acid sequence: CASSPNPGTGELFF.

This clone came up many times. The chain is built from TRBV9 and TRBJ2-5; 10 positions agree with TRBD2. The CDR3 totals 15 residues. Germline CDR1 is SGDLS and CDR2 is YYNGEE. V shed 3 bases and J 5 bases; nucleotides not matched to a gene: 7. The CDR3, as DNA: TGTGCCAGCAGCGCGGGGATTAGCGGGGGGGAGACCCAGTACTTC. Protein: CASSAGISGGETQYF. The full variable domain, its missing parts supplied by reference TRBV9 and TRBJ2-5, is DSGVTQTPKHLITATGQRVTLRCSPRSGDLSVYWYQQSLDQGLQFLIQYYNGEERAKGNILERFSAQQFPDLHSELNLSSLELGDSALYFCASSAGISGGETQYFGPGTRLLVL.

The chain joins TRBV9 to TRBJ2-7; TRBD2 is a possible D gene (6 bases). There are 13 residues in the CDR3. Germline loops: CDR1 SGDLS, CDR2 YYNGEE. Trimming took off 7 bases at V and 4 bases at J, with 15 bases between the two ends. In nucleotides, the CDR3 is TGTGCCAGCCGTAACAGGACTAATTACGAGCAGTACTTC. It translates to CASRNRTNYEQYF.

The table lists this clone with many counts. The genes are TRBV20-1 and TRBJ2-5, with 11 bases that match TRBD2. The junction had 4 bases not matched to a gene; V was cut back by 4 bases and J by 3 bases. The CDR3 spans 14 residues. The germline V gene encodes CDR1 DFQATT and CDR2 SNEGSKA (reference sequence). The CDR3 sequence is CSATGTSGEETQYF. CDR3 bases: TGCAGTGCTACCGGGACTAGCGGTGAAGAGACCCAGTACTTC.

This clone was found many times. The junction and the germline gene differ at one end; a read error may be behind it. This chain connects TRBV6-1 to TRBJ1-5, with no clear D. There are 15 residues in the CDR3. CDR1 is MNHNS and CDR2 is SASEGT in the germline V gene. The CDR3 DNA reads TGTGCCAGCAGACCAGGTCCCTTTAGCAATCAGTCCCAGCATTTT. This codes for CASRPGPFSNQSQHF.

This clone occurred a few times. The chain links TRBV6-6 to TRBJ1-5; D perhaps matches TRBD1 (6 bases). V dropped 0 bases and J dropped 13 bases, with 19 bases sitting between them. The germline V gene has CDR1 MNHNY and CDR2 SVGAGI (reference sequence). CDR3 length: 15 amino acids. The CDR3 loop reads CASSYSSGGVQTQHF. The CDR3 DNA sequence: TGTGCCAGCAGTTACTCTTCCGGGGGCGTTCAGACACAGCATTTT.

About this clone: This sequence may be a read error, since a much larger clone differs from it by one base. The chain has TRBV15 and TRBJ2-5; D is undetermined. Germline V gives CDR1 LNHNV, CDR2 YYDKDF (reference sequence). This CDR3 is 13 amino acids long. The CDR3 nucleotides are TGTGCCAACAGCGCCCGTATCCGGGAGACCCAGTACTTC. Amino acids: CANSARIRETQYF.

This clone was seen at least ten times. The chain recombines TRBV28 with TRBJ2-2, with 7 bases fitting TRBD2. The CDR3 consists of 15 residues. The germline CDR1 and CDR2 sequences are MDHEN and SYDVKM. The V and J ends lost 6 bases and 1 base, in that order; junction bases with no gene match: 5. The CDR3 here is CASRNERENTGELFF. The CDR3, as DNA: TGTGCCAGCAGAAATGAGCGGGAGAACACCGGGGAGCTGTTTTTT.

The rearrangement links TRBV11-2 to TRBJ2-3; 9 bases agree with TRBD2. Germline V gene data show CDR1 as SGHAT and CDR2 as FQNNGV. Trimming removed 5 bases from V and 6 bases from J; junction bases left unmatched: 9. The CDR3 is made up of 15 amino acids. This CDR3 is CASSPRLAEEDTQYF. CDR3 coding DNA: TGTGCCAGCAGCCCTCGACTAGCGGAAGAGGATACGCAGTATTTT.

This clone was picked up many times. The V call is TRBV19, the J call TRBJ2-1, with D uncertain. V shed 3 bases and J shed 3 bases, with 3 bases lying between them. Germline V lookup: CDR1 LNHDA, CDR2 SQIVND (reference sequence). This CDR3 spans 12 amino acids. The CDR3 here is CASSMGYNEQFF. As DNA, the CDR3 is TGTGCCAGTAGTATGGGCTACAATGAGCAGTTCTTC.

This clone has ten or more counts. The V and J genes are TRBV5-1 and TRBJ2-7; a possible D gene is TRBD1 (6 bases). Germline V CDR1 and CDR2: SGHRS, YFSETQ. This CDR3 spans 15 amino acids. Trimming removed 0 bases from V and 1 base from J, with 11 bases in between. CDR3 protein: CASSLGTEQSYEQYF. The DNA of the CDR3 is TGCGCCAGCAGCTTGGGGACAGAACAATCCTACGAGCAGTACTTC.

This clone has more than one count but fewer than ten. One base away lies a much larger clone, so this may be a sequencing read error. The CDR3 DNA reads as TGTGCCAGCAGCGTAGGGGACGCGAGCACAGATACGCAGTATTTT. It translates to CASSVGDASTDTQYF. The chain joins TRBV9 to TRBJ2-3; D is possibly TRBD1 or TRBD2 (5 bases each). CDR1 SGDLS and CDR2 YYNGEE come from the germline V gene. This CDR3 is 15 amino acids long. Trimming removed 0 bases at V and 0 bases at J, with 8 bases between.

The chain is built from TRBV10-3 and TRBJ1-1; D not certain. The V end was cut by 0 bases, the J end by 1 base, with 6 bases between. This CDR3 is built from 14 residues. Germline V gene data show CDR1 as ENHRY and CDR2 as SYGVKD. The CDR3 nucleotides are TGTGCCATCAGTGAGTCAGGGTGGAACACTGAAGCTTTCTTT. Protein: CAISESGWNTEAFF.

On this clone itself: One end of the junction varies from germline; a read error may be responsible. V gene TRBV28 combines with J gene TRBJ1-5; D not certain. The CDR3 is 14 amino acids. CDR1 and CDR2 from the germline V gene are MDHEN and SYDVKM. Here the CDR3 DNA reads TGTGCCGGCAGTTTATGGGGAATCAATCAGCCCCAGCATTTT. Translation: CAGSLWGINQPQHF. The whole variable domain, filled in from reference TRBV28 and TRBJ1-5, reads DVKVTQSSRYLVKRTGEKVFLECVQDMDHENMFWYRQDPGLGLRLIYFSYDVKMKEKGDIPEGYSVSREKKERFSLILESASTNQTSMYLCAGSLWGINQPQHFGDGTRLSIL.

This clone turned up a few times. The conserved phenylalanine or tryptophan is not found at the CDR3 terminus, so this likely reflects a read error. The CDR3 reads CASGYSFGGYGYTL. The CDR3 DNA reads as TGTGCCAGCGGTTACTCGTTCGGGGGGTATGGCTACACCTTA. The chain employs TRBV6-6 and TRBJ1-2; possible D gene TRBD1, 5 bases. The CDR3 loop spans 14 amino acids. Germline lookup yields CDR1 MNHNY and CDR2 SVGAGI (reference sequence).